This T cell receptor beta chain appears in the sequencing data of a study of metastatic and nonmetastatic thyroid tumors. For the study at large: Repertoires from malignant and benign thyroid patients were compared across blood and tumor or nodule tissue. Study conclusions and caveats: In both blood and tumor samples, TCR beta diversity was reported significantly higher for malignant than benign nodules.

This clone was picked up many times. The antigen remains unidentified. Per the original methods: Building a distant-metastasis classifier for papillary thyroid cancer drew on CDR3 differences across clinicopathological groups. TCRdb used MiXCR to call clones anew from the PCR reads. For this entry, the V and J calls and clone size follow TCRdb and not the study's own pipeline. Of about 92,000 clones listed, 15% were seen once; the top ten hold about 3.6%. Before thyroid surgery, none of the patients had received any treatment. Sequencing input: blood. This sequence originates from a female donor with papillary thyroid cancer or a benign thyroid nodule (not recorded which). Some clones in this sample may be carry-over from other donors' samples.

This CDR3 reads CASSESTGIEAFF. The DNA for the CDR3 is TGTGCCAGCAGTGAATCGACAGGGATTGAAGCTTTCTTT. V is TRBV6-1 and J is TRBJ1-1, with 7 bases fitting TRBD1. The CDR3 has 13 amino acids. V lost 2 bases to trimming and J lost 7 bases; unmatched junction nucleotides: 4. In germline, CDR1 is MNHNS, CDR2 SASEGT.